Listed here are 9 T cell receptor beta chains from one sample, sequenced in a study of PD-1 blockade in classical Hodgkin lymphoma. Time point reported: cycle 4 day 1 (C4D1), after around six weeks of nivolumab. Exposure to brentuximab vedotin varied, and each patient had relapsed following autologous stem cell transplantation. Generated by immunoSEQ multiplex PCR, the TCRdb table keeps only in-frame clones and is missing some. Here the sample spans around 60,000 clones, 90% to 95% being singletons. Sequenced here: peripheral blood mononuclear cells (PBMCs), sampled before the fourth cycle of nivolumab. These receptors were taken from a human donor with classical Hodgkin lymphoma.

The V and J genes are TRBV29-1 and TRBJ1-5; TRBD1 aligns across 9 bases. CDR1 is SQVTM, CDR2 ANQGSEA, per germline. The length of the CDR3 is 14 residues. V gave up 0 bases and J gave up 4 bases; unmatched junction bases: 1. DNA for the CDR3: TGCAGCGTTGAAGACGGGACAGGGAATCAGCCCCAGCATTTT. Its protein product is CSVEDGTGNQPQHF.

The CDR3 coding sequence is TGTGCTAGTGGTTTGGGGCAGGGCTATGGCTACACCTTC. This codes for CASGLGQGYGYTF. The genes are TRBV12-5 and TRBJ1-2, with D perhaps matching TRBD1 (5 bases). Germline V gives CDR1 LGHNT, CDR2 FRNRAP. Trimming shortened V by 1 base and J by 4 bases, and 7 bases separated the two germline ends. This CDR3 contains 13 residues.

The chain recombines TRBV10-1 with TRBJ2-2; D possibly corresponds to TRBD2 (5 bases). The CDR3 sequence is 13 residues long. The V end lost 2 bases, the J end lost 4 bases, and 5 bases lay between the germline ends. CDR1 and CDR2 (germline): WNHNN, SYGVQD (reference sequence). CDR3 in DNA: TGCGCCAGCAGTGAGGAGGGCACCGGGGAGCTGTTTTTT. This gives the protein CASSEEGTGELFF.

The chain uses TRBV28 and TRBJ1-1, with a weak D call TRBD1 (6 bases). V was trimmed by 3 bases and J by 7 bases, leaving 12 bases between them. Germline V gene lookup returns CDR1 MDHEN and CDR2 SYDVKM. The CDR3 is made up of 13 amino acids. CDR3 DNA sequence: TGTGCCAGCAGTTTCGGGGACACCTTTGAAGCTTTCTTT. Its translation is CASSFGDTFEAFF.

This sequence joins TRBV28 and TRBJ1-5, with 7 bases that match TRBD1. This CDR3 contains 15 residues. Germline V gene lookup returns CDR1 MDHEN and CDR2 SYDVKM. V lost 4 bases, J lost 7 bases, and 10 bases stayed unmatched. The CDR3 sequence is CASSSQGREVQPQHF. For the CDR3, the DNA is TGTGCCAGCAGTTCACAGGGGAGAGAGGTCCAGCCCCAGCATTTT.

This sequence joins TRBV30 and TRBJ2-1, with 7 nucleotides matching TRBD2. J gave up 6 bases and V 4 bases, and 15 bases lay outside the gene matches. CDR1 GTSNPN and CDR2 SVGIG come from the germline V gene (reference sequence). This CDR3 comprises 16 residues. Here the CDR3 reads CAWNARLATWSNEQFF. The CDR3, as DNA: TGTGCCTGGAATGCCCGACTAGCCACTTGGTCCAATGAGCAGTTCTTC.

V is TRBV2 and J is TRBJ1-1; TRBD1 is a possible D gene (6 bases). V lost 6 bases and J lost 5, with 13 bases in between. This CDR3 has 13 residues. From germline, CDR1 is SNHLY and CDR2 FYNNEI. CDR3 sequence reads: CASRQAGETEAFF. The CDR3 nucleotides read TGTGCCAGCAGACAAGCAGGGGAGACTGAAGCTTTCTTT.

The chain carries TRBV28 and TRBJ2-7; D gene unclear. Trimming cost V 2 bases and J 3 bases, with 8 bases left between them. Germline CDR1 is MDHEN and CDR2 is SYDVKM. The CDR3 length is 13 residues. The DNA of the CDR3 is TGTGCCAGCAGTTTAGATAGCTTCTACGAGCAGTACTTC. Its translation is CASSLDSFYEQYF.

This clone was picked up one time. A read error may account for a junction end that differs from germline. This chain links TRBV7-7 with TRBJ2-3; perhaps D is TRBD1 or TRBD2 (5 bases each). This CDR3 has 12 residues. CDR1 and CDR2 (germline): SSHAT, FNYEAQ (reference sequence). CDR3 nucleotide sequence: TGTGCTAGCAGTCCTGGGGGTGATACGCAGTATTTT. As protein: CASSPGGDTQYF.